Listed below are T cell receptor beta chains from one sample, sequenced in a study of T cells in Graves' hyperthyroidism and ophthalmopathy. MiXCR, applied by TCRdb to the multiplex PCR reads, yields one record per CDR3 protein. The sample yields 250,000 to 350,000 distinct CDR3 sequences, approximately 15% seen once. The sample was blood. These receptors all come from a woman in her fifties or sixties with Graves' ophthalmopathy. CDR3s include the opening cysteine and the closing phenylalanine or tryptophan. The D gene is left open where the match is weak. Clone size appears in some rows only: once, few, many, or a class for an expanded clone.

- TRBJ2-2 TRBV20-1 TRBD2 CSARTTSGWTGELFF TGCAGTGCTCGAACGACTAGCGGGTGGACCGGGGAGCTGTTTTTT
many TRBJ2-7 TRBV7-2 - CASSPGGAGIYEQYF TGTGCCAGCAGCCCAGGGGGAGCGGGGATATACGAGCAGTACTTC
many TRBJ2-7 TRBV3-1 - CVMGTSLYEQYF TGTGTTATGGGCACAAGCCTCTACGAGCAGTACTTC
many TRBJ2-7 TRBV5-6 - CASSLVKGWEGAYEQYF TGTGCCAGCAGCTTGGTAAAAGGCTGGGAGGGGGCCTACGAGCAGTACTTC
many TRBJ1-5 TRBV18 - CASSPGRLLIQPQHF TGTGCCAGCTCCCCGGGACGGTTACTTATACAGCCCCAGCATTTT
many TRBJ2-1 TRBV3-1 - CASSQVRTKNPYNEQFF TGTGCCAGCAGCCAAGTCCGGACCAAGAACCCTTACAATGAGCAGTTCTTC
- TRBJ2-1 TRBV29-1 - CSAAKNEQFF TGCAGCGCCGCAAAGAATGAGCAGTTCTTC
- TRBJ1-5 TRBV10-2 - CASSTQGGSQPQHF TGCGCCAGCAGCACCCAGGGTGGGAGTCAGCCCCAGCATTTT
many TRBJ2-1 TRBV7-9 - CASSLAPGANEQFF TGTGCCAGCAGCTTAGCTCCAGGAGCCAATGAGCAGTTCTTC
- TRBJ2-7 TRBV5-1 TRBD2 CASSFIEGGPGYEQYF TGCGCCAGCAGCTTTATCGAGGGAGGGCCAGGGTACGAGCAGTACTTC
- TRBJ1-2 TRBV20-1 TRBD1 CSASPRGLGYGYTF TGCAGTGCTAGTCCCAGGGGGCTTGGCTATGGCTACACCTTC
many TRBJ1-4 TRBV20-1 - CSARLRGEEKLFF TGCAGTGCTAGGCTACGGGGAGAGGAAAAACTGTTTTTT
- TRBJ1-1 TRBV4-2 - CASSQDHGSINTEAFF TGTGCCAGCAGCCAAGATCACGGCAGTATTAACACTGAAGCTTTCTTT
many TRBJ1-1 TRBV15 TRBD1 CATSRQGAYTEAFF TGTGCCACCAGCAGACAGGGGGCTTACACTGAAGCTTTCTTT
few TRBJ2-3 TRBV9 TRBD2 CASSTGLAITDTQYF TGTGCCAGCAGTACTGGACTAGCGATCACAGATACGCAGTATTTT
few TRBJ2-2 TRBV19 - CASNFDGNPGELFF TGTGCCAGTAACTTTGATGGGAATCCCGGGGAGCTGTTTTTT
few TRBJ2-5 TRBV5-5 TRBD1 CASSLDGTGHRVHF TGTGCCAGCAGCTTGGATGGGACAGGGCACCGAGTGCACTTC
- TRBJ2-7 TRBV12-3/TRBV12-4 TRBD1 CASSRDRGHEQYF TGTGCCAGCAGTCGGGACAGGGGACACGAGCAGTACTTC
many TRBJ1-2 TRBV28 - CASSLRQAFRGYTF TGTGCCAGCAGTTTAAGACAGGCCTTTCGTGGCTACACCTTC
many TRBJ2-7 TRBV7-2 TRBD1 CASSLSGTAAYEQYF TGTGCCAGCAGCTTATCCGGGACAGCTGCCTACGAGCAGTACTTC
many TRBJ2-2 TRBV11-3 - CASSANSGARGTGELFF TGTGCCAGCAGCGCAAATTCAGGGGCGCGAGGCACCGGGGAGCTGTTTTTT
many TRBJ1-1 TRBV27 - CASKLTVNTEAFF TGTGCCAGCAAACTAACGGTGAACACTGAAGCTTTCTTT
- TRBJ2-1 TRBV19 - CASSIVRYNEQFF TGTGCCAGTAGTATAGTCAGGTACAATGAGCAGTTCTTC
few TRBJ1-3 TRBV5-8 - CASSLSGGGGNTIYF TGTGCCAGCAGCTTGTCCGGGGGAGGTGGAAACACCATATATTTT
many TRBJ2-4 TRBV28 - CASSLSGTLKNIQYF TGTGCCAGCAGTTTATCAGGGACACTCAAAAACATTCAGTACTTC
many TRBJ2-7 TRBV6-2/TRBV6-3 - CASSFPSVYEQYF TGTGCCAGCAGCTTCCCCTCCGTCTACGAGCAGTACTTC
- TRBJ2-1 TRBV7-9 TRBD2 CASSLHPSGGVSSYNEQFF TGTGCCAGCAGCTTACATCCTAGCGGGGGGGTCAGCTCCTACAATGAGCAGTTCTTC
many TRBJ2-3 TRBV11-3 TRBD1 CASSLGGTGADTQYF TGTGCCAGCAGCCTAGGGGGGACAGGGGCGGATACGCAGTATTTT
many TRBJ2-2 TRBV18 - CASSRDSSGELFF TGTGCCAGCTCACGTGACTCGTCTGGGGAGCTGTTTTTT
few TRBJ2-7 TRBV29-1 - CSVAGVYEQYF TGCAGCGTTGCAGGCGTCTACGAGCAGTACTTC
few TRBJ1-6 TRBV3-1 - CASSQYWGSPLHF TGTGCCAGCAGCCAATACTGGGGTTCACCCCTCCACTTT
once TRBJ1-1 TRBV6-9 TRBD1 CASSYRGVRGTEAFF TGTGCCAGCAGTTACAGGGGGGTCCGTGGCACTGAAGCTTTCTTT
many TRBJ2-7 TRBV7-9 TRBD1 CASSLTGMLYEQYF TGTGCCAGCAGCTTGACAGGGATGCTTTACGAGCAGTACTTC
- TRBJ2-1 TRBV5-6 - CASGWGGPYNEQFF TGTGCCAGCGGGTGGGGAGGTCCCTACAATGAGCAGTTCTTC
- TRBJ2-7 TRBV30 - CAWRRGSTYEQYF TGTGCCTGGAGACGGGGGTCAACCTACGAGCAGTACTTC
- TRBJ2-2 TRBV9 - CASSVVGYTGELFF TGTGCCAGCAGCGTAGTTGGGTACACCGGGGAGCTGTTTTTT
- TRBJ2-7 TRBV18 TRBD1 CASSPGGQDYEQYF TGTGCCAGCTCACCAGGGGGACAGGACTACGAGCAGTACTTC
- TRBJ2-2 TRBV9 TRBD2 CASSVRLAANTGELFF TGTGCCAGCAGCGTACGACTAGCGGCTAACACCGGGGAGCTGTTTTTT
many TRBJ2-7 TRBV2 - CASRSLSYEQYF TGTGCCAGCCGGAGTCTCTCCTACGAGCAGTACTTC
many TRBJ2-7 TRBV3-1 TRBD2 CASSQEGSGRTNEQYF TGTGCCAGCAGCCAAGAAGGGAGCGGGAGGACCAACGAGCAGTACTTC
many TRBJ2-2 TRBV6-1 - CASSDGGTVPGELFF TGTGCCAGCAGTGACGGCGGGACAGTTCCCGGGGAGCTGTTTTTT
many TRBJ2-3 TRBV18 - CASSPPSDDTQYF TGTGCCAGCTCACCACCGAGCGACGATACGCAGTATTTT
- TRBJ2-5 TRBV3-1 - CASSRQGRVGETQYF TGTGCCAGCAGCCGCCAAGGTAGGGTCGGAGAGACCCAGTACTTC
- TRBJ1-2 TRBV9 TRBD1 CASSGDRDRNYGYTF TGTGCCAGCAGCGGCGACCGGGACAGAAACTATGGCTACACCTTC
- TRBJ1-4 TRBV7-6 - CASSLPLGKLFF TGTGCCAGCAGCCTCCCGCTCGGCAAACTGTTTTTT
many TRBJ1-5 TRBV28 TRBD1 CASSLYRGSYQPQHF TGTGCCAGCAGTTTATACAGGGGTTCCTATCAGCCCCAGCATTTT
- TRBJ2-1 TRBV7-2 - CASSHAGVLSSYNEQFF TGTGCCAGCAGCCACGCAGGGGTCCTGAGCTCCTACAATGAGCAGTTCTTC
many TRBJ1-2 TRBV28 - CASRINSGGDGYTF TGTGCCAGCAGAATCAACTCGGGGGGCGATGGCTACACCTTC
many TRBJ2-3 TRBV5-1 TRBD1 CASSFDRDRRPDTQYF TGCGCCAGCAGCTTTGACCGGGACAGGAGACCAGATACGCAGTATTTT
many TRBJ2-5 TRBV20-1 - CSARESVAQYF TGCAGTGCTAGAGAGTCCGTGGCCCAGTACTTC
- TRBJ1-2 TRBV7-2 TRBD1 CASEDRVGTNYGYTF TGTGCCAGCGAAGACAGGGTGGGGACTAACTATGGCTACACCTTC
- TRBJ2-2 TRBV6-6 - CASSYSILSGELFF TGTGCCAGCAGTTACTCGATATTGTCCGGGGAGCTGTTTTTT
many TRBJ2-5 TRBV7-2 - CASSSYGGETQYF TGTGCCAGCAGCTCCTATGGAGGGGAGACCCAGTACTTC
- TRBJ2-5 TRBV4-3 TRBD1 CASSQDMGYWGQGHQETQYF TGCGCCAGCAGCCAAGATATGGGTTATTGGGGACAGGGCCATCAAGAGACCCAGTACTTC
few TRBJ2-4 TRBV4-2 TRBD2 CASSPGGTLGDIQYF TGTGCCAGCAGCCCGGGGGGGACCTTAGGGGACATTCAGTACTTC
- TRBJ2-1 TRBV18 TRBD2 CASSPGTSALTHTYNEQFF TGTGCCAGCTCACCAGGGACTAGCGCACTTACCCATACCTACAATGAGCAGTTCTTC
many TRBJ2-1 TRBV5-1 TRBD2 CASSLASSGVYNEQFF TGCGCCAGCAGCTTGGCGTCTAGCGGTGTCTACAATGAGCAGTTCTTC
- TRBJ1-2 TRBV18 - CASSPTYKDSIGTF TGTGCCAGCTCACCGACGTATAAAGACAGTATCGGCACCTTC
- TRBJ2-6 TRBV7-9 TRBD2 CASSLKRGLAGGRGANVLTF TGTGCCAGCAGCTTGAAAAGGGGACTAGCGGGAGGGCGTGGGGCCAACGTCCTGACTTTC